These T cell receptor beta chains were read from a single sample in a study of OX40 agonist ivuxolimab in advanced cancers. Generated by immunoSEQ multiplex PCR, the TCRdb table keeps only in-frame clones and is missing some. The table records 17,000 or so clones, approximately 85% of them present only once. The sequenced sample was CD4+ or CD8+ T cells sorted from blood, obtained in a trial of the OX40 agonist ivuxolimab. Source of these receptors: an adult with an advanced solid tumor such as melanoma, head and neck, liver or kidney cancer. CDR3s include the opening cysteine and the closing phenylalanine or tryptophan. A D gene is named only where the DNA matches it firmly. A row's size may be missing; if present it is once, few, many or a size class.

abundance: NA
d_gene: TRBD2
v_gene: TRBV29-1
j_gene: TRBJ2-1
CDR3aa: CSVSGGRPSYNEQFF
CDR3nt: TGCAGCGTCTCGGGCGGGAGGCCCTCCTACAATGAGCAGTTCTTC

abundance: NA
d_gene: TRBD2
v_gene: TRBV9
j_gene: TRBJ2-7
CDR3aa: CASSVVPRLAGVYEQYF
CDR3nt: TGTGCCAGCAGCGTAGTCCCCAGACTAGCGGGAGTCTACGAGCAGTACTTC

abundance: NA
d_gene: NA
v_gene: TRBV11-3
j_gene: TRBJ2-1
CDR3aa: CASSSGTFYNEQFF
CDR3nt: TGTGCCAGCAGCTCCGGGACTTTCTACAATGAGCAGTTCTTC

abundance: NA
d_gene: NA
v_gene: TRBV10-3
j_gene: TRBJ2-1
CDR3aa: CAIRSEGKQFF
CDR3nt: TGTGCCATCAGATCTGAGGGTAAGCAGTTCTTC

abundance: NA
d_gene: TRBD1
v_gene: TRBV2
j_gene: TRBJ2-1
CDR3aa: CASSGTGYTSEQFF
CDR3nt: TGTGCCAGCTCGGGGACAGGATATACAAGTGAGCAGTTCTTC

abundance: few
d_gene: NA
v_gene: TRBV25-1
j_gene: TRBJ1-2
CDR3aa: CATGHTSNGYTF
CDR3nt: TGTGCCACCGGCCACACGTCGAATGGCTACACCTTC

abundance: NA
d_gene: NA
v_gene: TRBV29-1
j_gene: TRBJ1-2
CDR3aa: CSVQGASGYGYTF
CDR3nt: TGCAGCGTACAGGGAGCTTCCGGCTATGGCTACACCTTC

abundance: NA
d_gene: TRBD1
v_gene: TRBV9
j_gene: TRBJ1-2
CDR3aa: CASSLSGGGSYTF
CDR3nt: TGTGCCAGCAGCCTATCAGGGGGCGGGAGCTACACCTTC

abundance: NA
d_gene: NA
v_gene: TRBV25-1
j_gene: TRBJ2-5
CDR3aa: CASGQETQYF
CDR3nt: TGTGCCAGTGGGCAAGAGACCCAGTACTTC

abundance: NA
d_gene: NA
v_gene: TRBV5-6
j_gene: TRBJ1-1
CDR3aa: CASSPRGTEAFF
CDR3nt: TGTGCCAGCAGCCCTCGGGGCACTGAAGCTTTCTTT

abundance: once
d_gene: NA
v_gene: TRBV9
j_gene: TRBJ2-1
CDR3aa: CASSVDQGNEQFF
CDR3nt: TGTGCCAGCAGCGTAGATCAGGGAAATGAGCAGTTCTTC

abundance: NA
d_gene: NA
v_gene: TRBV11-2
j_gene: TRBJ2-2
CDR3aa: CASSLVPNTGELFF
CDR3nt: TGTGCCAGCAGCTTAGTTCCGAACACCGGGGAGCTGTTTTTT

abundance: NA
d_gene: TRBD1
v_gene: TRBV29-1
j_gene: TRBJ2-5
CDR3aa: CSALGQGRETQYF
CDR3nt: TGCAGCGCCCTAGGACAGGGCCGCGAGACCCAGTACTTC

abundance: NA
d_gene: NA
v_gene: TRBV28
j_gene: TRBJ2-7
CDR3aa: CASGTYEQYF
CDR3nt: TGTGCCAGCGGAACCTACGAGCAGTACTTC

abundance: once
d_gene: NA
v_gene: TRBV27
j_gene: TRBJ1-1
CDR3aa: CASSLRDSFHKAFF
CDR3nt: TGTGCCAGCAGTTTACGAGACAGTTTTCATAAAGCTTTCTTT

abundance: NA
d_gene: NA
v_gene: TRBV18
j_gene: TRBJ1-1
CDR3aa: CASSRDGEAFF
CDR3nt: TGTGCCAGCTCACGGGACGGTGAAGCTTTCTTT

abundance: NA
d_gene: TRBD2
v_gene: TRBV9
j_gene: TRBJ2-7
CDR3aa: CASSATGTSPIAIYEQYF
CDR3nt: TGTGCCAGCAGCGCAACCGGGACTAGCCCAATTGCGATCTACGAGCAGTACTTC

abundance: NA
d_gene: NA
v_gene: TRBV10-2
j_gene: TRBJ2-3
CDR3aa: CASSVSPVSSWGTDTQYF
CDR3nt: TGCGCCAGCAGTGTATCGCCGGTGTCCTCTTGGGGGACAGATACGCAGTATTTT

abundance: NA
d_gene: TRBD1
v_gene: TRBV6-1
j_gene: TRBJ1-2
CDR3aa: CASSESQGARGYTF
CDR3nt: TGTGCCAGCAGTGAGTCACAGGGGGCGCGTGGCTACACCTTC

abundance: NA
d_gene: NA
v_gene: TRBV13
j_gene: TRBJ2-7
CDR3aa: CASSLAARGEQYF
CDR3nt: TGTGCCAGCAGCTTGGCCGCTAGGGGCGAGCAGTACTTC

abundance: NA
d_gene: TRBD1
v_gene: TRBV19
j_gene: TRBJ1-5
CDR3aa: CASSMGDRYSNQPQHF
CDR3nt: TGTGCCAGTAGTATGGGGGACAGGTATAGCAATCAGCCCCAGCATTTT

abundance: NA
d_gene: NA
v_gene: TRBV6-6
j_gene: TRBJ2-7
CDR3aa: CASSYPGYPYEQYF
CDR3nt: TGTGCCAGCAGTTACCCAGGCTACCCCTACGAGCAGTACTTC

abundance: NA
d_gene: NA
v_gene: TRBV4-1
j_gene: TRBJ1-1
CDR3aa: CASGNGVLKTEAFF
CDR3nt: TGCGCCAGCGGAAACGGGGTCCTGAAGACTGAAGCTTTCTTT

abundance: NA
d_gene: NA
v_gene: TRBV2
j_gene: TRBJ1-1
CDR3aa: CASSEALRGVDTEAFF
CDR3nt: TGTGCCAGCAGTGAAGCGCTTCGGGGGGTGGACACTGAAGCTTTCTTT

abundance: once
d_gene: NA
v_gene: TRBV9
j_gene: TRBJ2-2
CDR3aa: CASSSPGHNTGELFF
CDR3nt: TGTGCCAGCAGCTCCCCGGGACACAACACCGGGGAGCTGTTTTTT

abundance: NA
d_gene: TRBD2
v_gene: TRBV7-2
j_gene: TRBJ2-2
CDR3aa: CASSPGLAGVFPGTGELFF
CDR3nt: TGTGCCAGCAGCCCGGGACTAGCGGGAGTTTTTCCGGGCACCGGGGAGCTGTTTTTT

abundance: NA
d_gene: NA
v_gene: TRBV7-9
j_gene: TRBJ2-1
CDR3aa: CASNKAVRGDEQFF
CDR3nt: TGTGCCAGCAACAAAGCGGTCCGAGGGGATGAGCAGTTCTTC

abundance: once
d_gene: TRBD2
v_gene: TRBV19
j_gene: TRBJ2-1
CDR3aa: CASRGGTSGRIGNEQFF
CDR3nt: TGTGCCAGTAGGGGCGGGACTAGCGGGAGAATAGGCAATGAGCAGTTCTTC

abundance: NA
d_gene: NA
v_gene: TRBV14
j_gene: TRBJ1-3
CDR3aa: CASSHGHLGGNTIYF
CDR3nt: TGTGCCAGCAGCCACGGACACCTGGGGGGAAACACCATATATTTT

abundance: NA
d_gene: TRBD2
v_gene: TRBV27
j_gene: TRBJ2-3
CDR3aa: CASSLAGGTDTQYF
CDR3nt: TGTGCCAGCAGTTTAGCGGGGGGCACAGATACGCAGTATTTT

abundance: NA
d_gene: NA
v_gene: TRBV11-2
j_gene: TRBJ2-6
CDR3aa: CASSPFEGGANVLTF
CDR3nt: TGTGCCAGCAGCCCTTTCGAGGGGGGGGCCAACGTCCTGACTTTC

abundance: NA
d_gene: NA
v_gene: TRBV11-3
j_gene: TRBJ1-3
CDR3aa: CASSLDPTPGNTIYF
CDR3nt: TGTGCCAGCAGCTTAGATCCCACGCCTGGAAACACCATATATTTT

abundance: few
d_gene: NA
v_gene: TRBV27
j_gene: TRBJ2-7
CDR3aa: CASSLGGGTTYEQYF
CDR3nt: TGTGCCAGCAGTTTAGGGGGCGGGACCACCTACGAGCAGTACTTC

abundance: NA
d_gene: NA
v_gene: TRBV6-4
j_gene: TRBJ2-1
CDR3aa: CASSDSGLGNEQFF
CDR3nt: TGTGCCAGCAGTGACTCGGGGCTAGGTAATGAGCAGTTCTTC

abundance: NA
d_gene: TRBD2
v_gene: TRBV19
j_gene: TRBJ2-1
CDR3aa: CASRTTSGAYNEQFF
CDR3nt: TGTGCCAGTAGAACTACTAGCGGAGCATACAATGAGCAGTTCTTC

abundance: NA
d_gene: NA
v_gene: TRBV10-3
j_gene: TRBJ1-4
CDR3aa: CAIRWDGNEKLFF
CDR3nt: TGTGCCATCAGATGGGACGGGAATGAAAAACTGTTTTTT

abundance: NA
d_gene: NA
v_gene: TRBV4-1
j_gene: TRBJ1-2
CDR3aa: CASSQESATNYGYTF
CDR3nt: TGCGCCAGCAGCCAAGAGTCAGCTACTAACTATGGCTACACCTTC

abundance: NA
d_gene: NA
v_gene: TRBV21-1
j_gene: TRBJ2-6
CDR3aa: CASSRLRTAGANVLTF
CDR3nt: TGTGCCAGCAGCAGGCTACGGACAGCTGGGGCCAACGTCCTGACTTTC

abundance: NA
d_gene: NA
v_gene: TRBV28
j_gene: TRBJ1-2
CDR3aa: CASSLPDVNYGYTF
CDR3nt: TGTGCCAGCAGTTTACCGGACGTCAACTATGGCTACACCTTC

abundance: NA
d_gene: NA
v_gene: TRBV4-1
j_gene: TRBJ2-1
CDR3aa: CASSSPRAYNEQFF
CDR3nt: TGCGCCAGCAGCTCCCCGAGGGCGTACAATGAGCAGTTCTTC

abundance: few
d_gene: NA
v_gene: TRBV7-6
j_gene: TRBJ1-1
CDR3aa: CASSPEETNTEAFF
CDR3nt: TGTGCCAGCAGCCCAGAAGAGACGAACACTGAAGCTTTCTTT

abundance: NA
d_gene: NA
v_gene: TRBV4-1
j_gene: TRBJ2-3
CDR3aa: CASSQASGPDTDTQYF
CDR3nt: TGCGCCAGCAGCCAAGCTTCGGGACCCGACACAGATACGCAGTATTTT

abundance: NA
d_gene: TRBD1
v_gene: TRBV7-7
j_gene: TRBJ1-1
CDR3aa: CASSPSDRDTEAFF
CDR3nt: TGTGCTAGCAGCCCGAGCGACAGGGACACTGAAGCTTTCTTT

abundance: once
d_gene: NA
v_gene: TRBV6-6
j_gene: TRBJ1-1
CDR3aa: CASSYSTEAFF
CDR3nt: TGTGCCAGCAGTTATAGTACTGAAGCTTTCTTT

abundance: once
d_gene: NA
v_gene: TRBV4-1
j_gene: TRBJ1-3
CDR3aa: CASSRKGLSGNTIYF
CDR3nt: TGCGCCAGCAGCCGTAAAGGGCTTTCTGGAAACACCATATATTTT

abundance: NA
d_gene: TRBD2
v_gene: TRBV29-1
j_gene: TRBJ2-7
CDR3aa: CSGRLAGTYEQYF
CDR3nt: TGCAGCGGTCGTCTAGCGGGAACCTACGAGCAGTACTTC

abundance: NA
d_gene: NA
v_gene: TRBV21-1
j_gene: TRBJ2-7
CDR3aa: CASSKVAGASYEQYF
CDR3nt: TGTGCCAGCAGCAAAGTGGCGGGGGCAAGCTACGAGCAGTACTTC

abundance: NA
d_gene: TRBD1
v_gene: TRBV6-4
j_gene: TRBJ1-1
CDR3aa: CASSDGTGNTEAFF
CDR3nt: TGTGCCAGCAGTGACGGGACAGGGAACACTGAAGCTTTCTTT

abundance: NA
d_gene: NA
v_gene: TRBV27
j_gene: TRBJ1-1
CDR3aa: CASSLSENTEAFF
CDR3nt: TGTGCCAGCAGTTTATCGGAGAACACTGAAGCTTTCTTT

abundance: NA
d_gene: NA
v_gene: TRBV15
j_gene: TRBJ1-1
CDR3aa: CATSRDLGHGTEAFF
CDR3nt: TGTGCCACCAGCAGAGATCTGGGGCATGGTACTGAAGCTTTCTTT

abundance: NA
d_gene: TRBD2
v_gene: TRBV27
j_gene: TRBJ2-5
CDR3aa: CASSWGLAGVETQYF
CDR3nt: TGTGCCAGCAGTTGGGGACTAGCGGGAGTAGAGACCCAGTACTTC

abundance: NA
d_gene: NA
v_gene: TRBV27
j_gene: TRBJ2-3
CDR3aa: CASSPVSLDTQYF
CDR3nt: TGTGCCAGCAGTCCTGTATCCTTGGATACGCAGTATTTT

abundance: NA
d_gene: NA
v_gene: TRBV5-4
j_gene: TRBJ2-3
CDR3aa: CASSLGREYTDTQYF
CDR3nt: TGTGCCAGCAGCTTGGGTAGGGAGTACACAGATACGCAGTATTTT

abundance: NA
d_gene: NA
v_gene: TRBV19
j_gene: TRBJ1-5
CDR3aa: CASSIPGGGSNQPQHF
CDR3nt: TGTGCCAGTAGTATCCCCGGTGGGGGATCCAATCAGCCCCAGCATTTT

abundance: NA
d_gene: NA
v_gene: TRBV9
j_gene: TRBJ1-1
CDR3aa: CASSGGQRGTEAFF
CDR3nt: TGTGCCAGCAGCGGCGGACAGAGGGGCACTGAAGCTTTCTTT

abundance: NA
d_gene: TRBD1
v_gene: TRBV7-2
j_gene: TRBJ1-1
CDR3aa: CASSLGDREGAFF
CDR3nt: TGTGCCAGCAGCTTAGGTGACAGGGAGGGAGCTTTCTTT

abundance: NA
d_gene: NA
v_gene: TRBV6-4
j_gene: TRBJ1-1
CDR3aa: CASSDGANTEAFF
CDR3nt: TGTGCCAGCAGTGATGGAGCGAACACTGAAGCTTTCTTT

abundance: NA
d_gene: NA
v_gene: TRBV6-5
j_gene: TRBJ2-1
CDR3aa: CASWDIYNEQFF
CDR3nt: TGTGCCAGCTGGGACATCTACAATGAGCAGTTCTTC